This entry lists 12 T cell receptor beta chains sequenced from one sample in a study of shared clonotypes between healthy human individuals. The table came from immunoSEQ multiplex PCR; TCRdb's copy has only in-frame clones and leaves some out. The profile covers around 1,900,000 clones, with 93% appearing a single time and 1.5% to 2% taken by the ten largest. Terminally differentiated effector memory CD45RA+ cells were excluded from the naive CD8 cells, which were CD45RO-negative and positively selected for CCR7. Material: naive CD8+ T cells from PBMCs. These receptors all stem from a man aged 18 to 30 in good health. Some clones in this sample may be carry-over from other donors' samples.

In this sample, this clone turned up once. CDR3 amino acids: CASSPSETQYF. CDR3 in DNA: TGTGCCAGCAGCCCCTCGGAGACCCAGTACTTC. The gene calls are TRBV6-1 and TRBJ2-5; D call uncertain. This CDR3 has 11 residues. Looked up from germline, CDR1 is MNHNS and CDR2 is SASEGT. V dropped 6 bases and J dropped 5 bases, with 7 bases sitting between them.

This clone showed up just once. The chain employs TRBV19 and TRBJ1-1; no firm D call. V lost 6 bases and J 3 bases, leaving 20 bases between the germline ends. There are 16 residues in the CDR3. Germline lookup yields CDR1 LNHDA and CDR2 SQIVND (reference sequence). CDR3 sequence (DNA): TGTGCCAGTAGAGGCACCTACCTTGCCGGGCACACTGAAGCTTTCTTT. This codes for CASRGTYLAGHTEAFF.

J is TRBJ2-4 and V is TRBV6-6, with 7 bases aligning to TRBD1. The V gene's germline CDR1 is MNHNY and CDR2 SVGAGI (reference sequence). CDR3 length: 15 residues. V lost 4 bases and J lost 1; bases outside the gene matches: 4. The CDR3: CASSSIQGAKNIQYF. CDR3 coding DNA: TGTGCCAGCAGTTCCATACAGGGGGCCAAAAACATTCAGTACTTC.

The CDR3 DNA reads TGCGCCAGCAGCCACGGACGGGACTCTGGAAACACCATATATTTT. It yields the protein CASSHGRDSGNTIYF. This chain joins TRBV4-3 and TRBJ1-3; D not resolved. Between the trimmed V and J ends, which lost 3 bases and 0 bases, there was a span of 9 bases. The germline gives CDR1 LGHNA, CDR2 YSLEER. The CDR3 extends over 15 amino acids.

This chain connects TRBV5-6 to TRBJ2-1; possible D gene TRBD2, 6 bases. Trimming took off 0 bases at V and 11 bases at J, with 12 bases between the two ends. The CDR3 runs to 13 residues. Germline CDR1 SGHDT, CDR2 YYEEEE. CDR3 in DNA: TGTGCCAGCAGCTTGGCCTTGGACTACCAGCAGTTCTTC. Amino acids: CASSLALDYQQFF.

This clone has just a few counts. CDR3: CASSLVQHQPQHF. The CDR3 bases are TGTGCCAGCAGCTTAGTGCAGCATCAGCCCCAGCATTTT. The rearrangement uses TRBV7-9 and TRBJ1-5; unclear D gene. This CDR3 has 13 residues. Trimming shortened V by 1 base and J by 5 bases, and 6 bases separated the two germline ends. Germline V gene data show CDR1 as SEHNR and CDR2 as FQNEAQ (reference sequence).

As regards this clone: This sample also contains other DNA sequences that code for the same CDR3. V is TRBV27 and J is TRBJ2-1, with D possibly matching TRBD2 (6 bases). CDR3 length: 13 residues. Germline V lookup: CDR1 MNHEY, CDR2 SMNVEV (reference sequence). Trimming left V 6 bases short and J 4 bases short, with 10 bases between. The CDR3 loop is CASSSGRYNEQFF. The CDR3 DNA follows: TGTGCCAGCAGCTCCGGGAGATACAATGAGCAGTTCTTC.

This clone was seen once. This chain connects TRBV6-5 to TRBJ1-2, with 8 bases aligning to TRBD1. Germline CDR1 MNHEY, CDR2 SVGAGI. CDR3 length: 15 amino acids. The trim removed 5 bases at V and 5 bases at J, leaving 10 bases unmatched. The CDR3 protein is CASSPIGQGRYGYTF. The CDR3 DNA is TGTGCCAGCAGTCCTATCGGACAGGGACGTTATGGCTACACCTTC.

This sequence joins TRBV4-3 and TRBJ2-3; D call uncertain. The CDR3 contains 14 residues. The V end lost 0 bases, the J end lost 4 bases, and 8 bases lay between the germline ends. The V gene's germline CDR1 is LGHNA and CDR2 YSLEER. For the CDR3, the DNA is TGCGCCAGCAGCCAAGATATAGACCCAGATACGCAGTATTTT. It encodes CASSQDIDPDTQYF.

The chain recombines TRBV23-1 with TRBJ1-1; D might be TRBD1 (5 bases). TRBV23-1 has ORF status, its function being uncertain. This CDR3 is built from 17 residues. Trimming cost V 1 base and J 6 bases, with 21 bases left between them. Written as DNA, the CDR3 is TGCGCCAGCAGTCAATATTACAGCGGCCCGGGGGTGGCTGAAGCTTTCTTT. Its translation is CASSQYYSGPGVAEAFF.

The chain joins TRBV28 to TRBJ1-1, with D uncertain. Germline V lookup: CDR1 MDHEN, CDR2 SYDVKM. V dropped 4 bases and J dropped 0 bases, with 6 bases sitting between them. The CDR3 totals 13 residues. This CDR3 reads CASSSRLNTEAFF. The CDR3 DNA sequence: TGTGCCAGCAGTTCCCGATTGAACACTGAAGCTTTCTTT.

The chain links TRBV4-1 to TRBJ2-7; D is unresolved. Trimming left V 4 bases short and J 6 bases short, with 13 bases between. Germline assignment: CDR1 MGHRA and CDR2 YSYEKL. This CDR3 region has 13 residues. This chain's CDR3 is CASSPQDGAEQYF. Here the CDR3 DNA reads TGCGCCAGCAGCCCCCAGGACGGAGCCGAGCAGTACTTC.